This T cell receptor beta chain emerged from a study of T cells after posttransplantation cyclophosphamide. The study's findings and limits: Donor-recipient repertoire similarity was low at 1-2 months, rising over year one.

Generated by immunoSEQ multiplex PCR, the TCRdb table keeps only in-frame clones and is missing some. Of approximately 11,000 clones listed, around nine tenths are singletons. On this clone itself: The target antigen is unknown.

Busulfan-fludarabine conditioning, marrow transplant, and cyclophosphamide on days +3 and +4 were administered. The germline gives CDR1 ENHRY, CDR2 SYGVKD. This CDR3 is 15 amino acids long. V gave up 4 bases and J gave up 0 bases, with 7 bases separating them. The receptor was isolated from a female patient aged 30 to 45 who received an allogeneic stem cell transplant from an unrelated donor, was CMV-positive, and had no GVHD. Some T cells may be supplied by the graft donor. This sequence joins TRBV10-3 and TRBJ1-6, with D uncertain. Sample: PBMCs, taken after allogeneic stem cell transplant with posttransplant cyclophosphamide. This CDR3 reads CAISGTSSYNSPLHF. For the CDR3, the DNA is TGTGCCATCAGTGGCACCAGCTCCTATAATTCACCCCTCCACTTT.